The TCR beta chain described here comes from a study of blood T cell repertoires in COVID-19. Germline CDR1 reads SGHAT; CDR2 reads FQNNGV. V dropped 1 base and J dropped 6 bases, with 9 bases sitting between them. This CDR3 has 13 residues. The protocol was immunoSEQ multiplex PCR, while the TCRdb copy is restricted to in-frame clones and leaves out a portion. The sample consists of some 260,000 clones, 86% of them appearing once. This clone has more than one count but fewer than ten. Sequenced sample: PBMCs or T cells enriched from blood (not recorded which). This sequence originates from a man aged 40-50 years who had recovered from COVID-19. The V gene is TRBV11-2, the J gene TRBJ1-1; D is unresolved. CDR3 residues: CASSLVEGAEAFF. The CDR3 DNA is TGTGCCAGCAGCTTAGTTGAGGGAGCTGAAGCTTTCTTT.